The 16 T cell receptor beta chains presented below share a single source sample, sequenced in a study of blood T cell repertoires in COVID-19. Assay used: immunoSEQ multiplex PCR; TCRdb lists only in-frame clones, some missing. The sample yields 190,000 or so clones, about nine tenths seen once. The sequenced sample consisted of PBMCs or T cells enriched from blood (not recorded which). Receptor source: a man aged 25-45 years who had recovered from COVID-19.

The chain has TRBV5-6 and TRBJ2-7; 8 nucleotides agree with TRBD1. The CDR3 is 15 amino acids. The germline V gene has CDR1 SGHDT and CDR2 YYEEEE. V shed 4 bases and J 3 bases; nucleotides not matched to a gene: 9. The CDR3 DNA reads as TGTGCCAGCAGCCCTGGTGGGGGACAGGTCTACGAGCAGTACTTC. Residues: CASSPGGGQVYEQYF.

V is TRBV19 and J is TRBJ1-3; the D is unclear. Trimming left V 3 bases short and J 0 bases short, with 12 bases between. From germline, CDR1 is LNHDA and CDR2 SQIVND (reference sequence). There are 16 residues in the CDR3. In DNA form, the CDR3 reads TGTGCCAGTAGTATTGAGACTCAAAGCTCTGGAAACACCATATATTTT. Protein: CASSIETQSSGNTIYF.

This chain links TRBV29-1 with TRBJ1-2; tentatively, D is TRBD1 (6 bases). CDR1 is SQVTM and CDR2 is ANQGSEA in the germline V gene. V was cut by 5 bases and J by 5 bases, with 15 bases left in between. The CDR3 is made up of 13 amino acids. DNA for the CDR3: TGCAGCGTTCGACAGGCCGGAGCTTATGGCTACACCTTC. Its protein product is CSVRQAGAYGYTF. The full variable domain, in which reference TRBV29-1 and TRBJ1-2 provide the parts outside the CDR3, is SAVISQKPSRDICQRGTSLTIQCQVDSQVTMMFWYRQQPGQSLTLIATANQGSEATYESGFVIDKFPISRPNLTFSTLTVSNMSPEDSSIYLCSVRQAGAYGYTFGSGTRLTVV.

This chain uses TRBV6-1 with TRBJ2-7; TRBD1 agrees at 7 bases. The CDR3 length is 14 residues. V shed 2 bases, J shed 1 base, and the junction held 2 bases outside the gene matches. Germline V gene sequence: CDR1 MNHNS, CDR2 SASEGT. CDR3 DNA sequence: TGTGCCAGCAGTGAAAAGGGACAGTCCTACGAGCAGTACTTC. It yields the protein CASSEKGQSYEQYF.

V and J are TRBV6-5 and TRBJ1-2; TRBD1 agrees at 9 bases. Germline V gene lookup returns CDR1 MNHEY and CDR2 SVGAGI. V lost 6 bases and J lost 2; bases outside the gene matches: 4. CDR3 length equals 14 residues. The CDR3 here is CASRRTGDNYGYTF. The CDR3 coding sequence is TGTGCCAGCAGGCGGACAGGGGACAACTATGGCTACACCTTC.

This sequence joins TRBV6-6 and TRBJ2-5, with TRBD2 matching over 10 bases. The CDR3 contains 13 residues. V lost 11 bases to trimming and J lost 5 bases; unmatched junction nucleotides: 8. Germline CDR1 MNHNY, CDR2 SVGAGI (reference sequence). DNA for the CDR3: TGTGCCGGGAGTCTAGCGGGAGCTGAGACCCAGTACTTC. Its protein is CAGSLAGAETQYF.

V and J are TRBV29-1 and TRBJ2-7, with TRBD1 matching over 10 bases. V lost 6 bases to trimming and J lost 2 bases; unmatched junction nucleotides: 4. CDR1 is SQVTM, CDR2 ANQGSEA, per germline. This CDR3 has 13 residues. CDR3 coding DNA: TGCAGCGTGACAGGGGGCAGCACCTACGAGCAGTACTTC. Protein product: CSVTGGSTYEQYF.

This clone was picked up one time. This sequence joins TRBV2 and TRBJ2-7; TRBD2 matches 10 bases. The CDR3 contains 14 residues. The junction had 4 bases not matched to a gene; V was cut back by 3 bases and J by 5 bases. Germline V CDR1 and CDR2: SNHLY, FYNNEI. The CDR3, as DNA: TGTGCCAGCAGTGAGGGGACTAGCGTCCACGAGCAGTACTTC. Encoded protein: CASSEGTSVHEQYF.

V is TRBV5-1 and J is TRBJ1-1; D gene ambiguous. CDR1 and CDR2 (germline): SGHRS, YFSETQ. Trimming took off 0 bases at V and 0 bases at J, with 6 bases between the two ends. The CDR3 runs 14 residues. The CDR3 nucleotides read TGCGCCAGCAGCTTGGGACACATGAACACTGAAGCTTTCTTT. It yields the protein CASSLGHMNTEAFF.

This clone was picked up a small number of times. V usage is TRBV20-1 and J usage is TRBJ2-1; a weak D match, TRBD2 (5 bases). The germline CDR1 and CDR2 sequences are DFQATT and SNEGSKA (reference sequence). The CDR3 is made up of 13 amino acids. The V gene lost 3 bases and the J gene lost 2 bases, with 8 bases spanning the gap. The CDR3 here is CSASSGTYNEQFF. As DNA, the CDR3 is TGCAGTGCTAGTTCCGGGACCTACAATGAGCAGTTCTTC.

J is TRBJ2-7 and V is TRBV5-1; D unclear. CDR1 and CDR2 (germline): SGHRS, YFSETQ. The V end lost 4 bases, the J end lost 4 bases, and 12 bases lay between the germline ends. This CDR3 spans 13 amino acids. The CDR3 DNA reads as TGCGCCAGCAGCGAGTACCGTGGTTACGAGCAGTACTTC. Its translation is CASSEYRGYEQYF.

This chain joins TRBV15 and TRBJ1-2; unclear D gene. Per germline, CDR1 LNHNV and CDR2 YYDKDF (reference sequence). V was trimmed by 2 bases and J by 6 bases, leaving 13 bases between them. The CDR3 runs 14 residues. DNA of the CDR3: TGTGCCACCAGCAGACTCACCCTTACGGATGGCTACACCTTC. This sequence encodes CATSRLTLTDGYTF. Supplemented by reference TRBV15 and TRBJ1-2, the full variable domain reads DAMVIQNPRYQVTQFGKPVTLSCSQTLNHNVMYWYQQKSSQAPKLLFHYYDKDFNNEADTPDNFQSRRPNTSFCFLDIRSPGLGDTAMYLCATSRLTLTDGYTFGSGTRLTVV.

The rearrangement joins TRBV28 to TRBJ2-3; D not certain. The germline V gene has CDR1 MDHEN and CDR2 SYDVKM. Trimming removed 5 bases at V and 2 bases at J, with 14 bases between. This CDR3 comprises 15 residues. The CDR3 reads CASSIPLVPTDTQYF. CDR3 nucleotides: TGTGCCAGCAGTATTCCACTGGTCCCCACAGATACGCAGTATTTT.

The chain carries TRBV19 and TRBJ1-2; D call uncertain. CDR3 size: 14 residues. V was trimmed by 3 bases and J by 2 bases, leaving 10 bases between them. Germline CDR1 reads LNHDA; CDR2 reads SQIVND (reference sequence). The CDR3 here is CASSMRVSNYGYTF. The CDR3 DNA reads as TGTGCCAGTAGTATGCGAGTTTCCAACTATGGCTACACCTTC.

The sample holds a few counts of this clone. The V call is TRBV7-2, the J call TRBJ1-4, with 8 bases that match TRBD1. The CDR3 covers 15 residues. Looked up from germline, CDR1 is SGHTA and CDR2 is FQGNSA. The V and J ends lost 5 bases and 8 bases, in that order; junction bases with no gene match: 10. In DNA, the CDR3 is TGTGCCAGCAGCCCCTTTGGACAGGGTGGGGAAAAACTGTTTTTT. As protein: CASSPFGQGGEKLFF.

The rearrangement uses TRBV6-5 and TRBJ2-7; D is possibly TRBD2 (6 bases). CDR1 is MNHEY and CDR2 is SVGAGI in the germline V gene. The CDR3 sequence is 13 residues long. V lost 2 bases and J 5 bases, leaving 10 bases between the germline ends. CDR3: CASSYGGYDEQYF. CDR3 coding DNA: TGTGCCAGCAGTTACGGAGGGTATGACGAGCAGTACTTC.